Below, 16 T cell receptor beta chains from the same sample are listed, as sequenced in a study of T cells in Graves' hyperthyroidism and ophthalmopathy. Amplified TCR beta CDR3 regions derived from RNA transcripts. The HTBI primer set drove a first-round RT-PCR of the TCR CDR3. TCRdb used MiXCR to reprocess the multiplex PCR reads, holding one entry per CDR3 protein. This sample carries 400,000 to 550,000 distinct CDR3 sequences, roughly 25% of them seen once, and the ten largest clones take roughly 10%. The sample was blood. These receptors were taken from a woman under 40 with Graves' ophthalmopathy.

In this sample, this clonotype turned up many times. The chain recombines TRBV24-1 with TRBJ1-1; 8 nucleotides match TRBD1. Losses at the gene ends were 4 bases for V and 10 bases for J; bases not matched to a gene: 7. Germline lookup yields CDR1 KGHDR and CDR2 SFDVKD. The CDR3 extends over 13 amino acids. Written as DNA, the CDR3 is TGTGCCACCAGTGACCGGACAGGGAGTCGAGCTTTCTTT. Translation gives CATSDRTGSRAFF.

This clonotype was picked up many times. The chain joins TRBV12-3 or TRBV12-4 to TRBJ2-7; D is uncertain. This CDR3 is built from 13 residues. Between the trimmed V and J ends, which lost 7 bases and 0 bases, there was a span of 10 bases. CDR3 in amino acids: CASTHQTSYEQYF. Written as DNA, the CDR3 is TGTGCCAGCACCCACCAGACCTCCTACGAGCAGTACTTC.

The sample holds many counts of this clonotype. The gene calls are TRBV28 and TRBJ2-2, with 12 bases fitting TRBD2. The germline V gene encodes CDR1 MDHEN and CDR2 SYDVKM. This CDR3 is built from 16 residues. V shed 6 bases, J shed 7 bases, and the junction held 9 bases outside the gene matches. The CDR3 DNA is TGTGCCAGCAGCCCCCGGACTAGCGGGGTGGACGGGGAGCTGTTTTTT. It codes for CASSPRTSGVDGELFF.

This clonotype was recorded at least ten times. V and J are TRBV28 and TRBJ2-2; 7 bases align to TRBD2. Trimming took 5 bases from V and 5 from J; bases not matched to a gene: 8. This CDR3 is 15 amino acids long. CDR1 and CDR2 from the germline V gene are MDHEN and SYDVKM. The CDR3, as DNA: TGTGCCAGCAGTCCTCCCGGACTAGTAACCGGGGAGCTGTTTTTT. This gives the protein CASSPPGLVTGELFF.

This clonotype was observed at least ten times. The gene calls are TRBV9 and TRBJ2-2; 9 nucleotides align to TRBD1. Losses at the gene ends were 3 bases for V and 4 bases for J; bases not matched to a gene: 13. The CDR3 is made up of 18 amino acids. The germline gives CDR1 SGDLS, CDR2 YYNGEE. CDR3 loop: CASSGGGRGTGFTGELFF. The DNA for the CDR3 is TGTGCCAGCAGCGGAGGGGGTAGGGGGACAGGGTTCACCGGGGAGCTGTTTTTT. Full variable domain (missing parts from reference TRBV9 and TRBJ2-2): DSGVTQTPKHLITATGQRVTLRCSPRSGDLSVYWYQQSLDQGLQFLIQYYNGEERAKGNILERFSAQQFPDLHSELNLSSLELGDSALYFCASSGGGRGTGFTGELFFGEGSRLTVL.

This clonotype was counted ten times or more. The chain carries TRBV19 and TRBJ1-1; no clear D gene. Germline assignment: CDR1 LNHDA and CDR2 SQIVND (reference sequence). The CDR3 extends over 16 amino acids. V lost 5 bases to trimming and J lost 3 bases, with 19 bases between them. The CDR3 nucleotides are TGTGCCAGTAGTGCGGATGGTAGTGGCTGGGACACTGAAGCTTTCTTT. Its protein is CASSADGSGWDTEAFF. Looking up the rest from reference TRBV19 and TRBJ1-1 gives the full variable domain: DGGITQSPKYLFRKEGQNVTLSCEQNLNHDAMYWYRQDPGQGLRLIYYSQIVNDFQKGDIAEGYSVSREKKESFPLTVTSAQKNPTAFYLCASSADGSGWDTEAFFGQGTRLTVV.

This CDR3 is CASSQVGQENYGYTF. In DNA form, the CDR3 reads TGCGCCAGCAGCCAAGTGGGACAGGAAAACTATGGCTACACCTTC. The chain links TRBV4-1 to TRBJ1-2, with TRBD1 matching 8 bases. The CDR3 runs 15 residues. Germline assignment: CDR1 MGHRA and CDR2 YSYEKL. The V and J ends lost 1 base and 2 bases, in that order; junction bases with no gene match: 3.

This chain links TRBV7-9 with TRBJ1-1; maybe TRBD1 (6 bases). This CDR3 region has 14 residues. V lost 1 base and J 3 bases, leaving 9 bases between the germline ends. CDR1 SEHNR and CDR2 FQNEAQ come from the germline V gene (reference sequence). The CDR3 DNA is TGTGCCAGCAGCTTAGGGGACACAGACACTGAAGCTTTCTTT. This encodes CASSLGDTDTEAFF.

This clonotype was found many times. This chain links TRBV2 with TRBJ1-1, with 7 bases aligning to TRBD1. The CDR3 totals 14 residues. J lost 0 bases, V lost 7 bases, and 5 bases had no gene match. Germline lookup yields CDR1 SNHLY and CDR2 FYNNEI. The CDR3, as DNA: TGTGCCAGCACCGGACAGGTCATGAACACTGAAGCTTTCTTT. This translates into CASTGQVMNTEAFF.

This clonotype was picked up many times. The chain recombines TRBV27 with TRBJ2-7; no clear D gene. Germline V CDR1 and CDR2: MNHEY, SMNVEV (reference sequence). V gave up 5 bases and J gave up 6 bases, with 11 bases separating them. The CDR3 has 12 amino acids. CDR3 protein: CASSPHLGEQYF. CDR3 DNA: TGTGCCAGCAGTCCCCACCTTGGCGAGCAGTACTTC.

This clonotype was seen a handful of times. The chain has TRBV12-3 or TRBV12-4 and TRBJ1-1; the match to TRBD1 covers 10 bases. J gave up 6 bases and V 5 bases, and 9 bases lay outside the gene matches. This CDR3 contains 15 residues. Here the CDR3 reads CASSPEGQGRAEAFF. CDR3 nucleotide sequence: TGTGCCAGCAGTCCAGAGGGACAGGGGAGGGCTGAAGCTTTCTTT.

V and J are TRBV28 and TRBJ2-5, with D possibly being TRBD1 (6 bases). The CDR3 sequence is 14 residues long. The V end lost 6 bases, the J end lost 9 bases, and 20 bases lay between the germline ends. The V gene's germline CDR1 is MDHEN and CDR2 SYDVKM. In DNA form, the CDR3 reads TGTGCCAGCAGCAGAACCGGACAGCCCGGGTCCCAGTACTTC. Translation gives CASSRTGQPGSQYF.

The rearrangement links TRBV6-1 to TRBJ2-7, with TRBD2 matching 7 bases. The CDR3 loop spans 14 amino acids. CDR1 MNHNS and CDR2 SASEGT come from the germline V gene. After removal of 6 bases from V and 0 bases from J, the junction contained 5 bases not matched to a gene. CDR3 sequence reads: CASSPGRHSYEQYF. The DNA of the CDR3 is TGTGCCAGCAGCCCCGGGAGGCACTCCTACGAGCAGTACTTC.

The table lists this clonotype with many counts. This chain joins TRBV10-3 and TRBJ1-3; weak D call: TRBD1 (5 bases). The CDR3 extends over 14 amino acids. Trimming shortened V by 4 bases and J by 4 bases, and 11 bases separated the two germline ends. Germline V CDR1 and CDR2: ENHRY, SYGVKD. The CDR3 DNA follows: TGTGCCATCAGTGGAAGGGACTTAGGAAACACCATATATTTT. Its protein product is CAISGRDLGNTIYF.

This clonotype was counted at least ten times. The chain is built from TRBV16 and TRBJ2-7, with a weak D call TRBD1 (5 bases). This CDR3 is built from 14 residues. V gave up 3 bases and J gave up 3 bases, with 12 bases separating them. The germline V gene encodes CDR1 KGHSY and CDR2 FQNENV. The CDR3 sequence is CASSQTSDSYEQYF. As DNA, the CDR3 is TGTGCCAGCAGCCAGACCTCAGACAGCTACGAGCAGTACTTC.

This clonotype came up many times. The junction and the germline gene differ at one end; a read error may be behind it. The chain combines TRBV12-3 or TRBV12-4 with TRBJ1-2, with D tentatively TRBD1 (5 bases). The CDR3 is 11 residues long. Written as DNA, the CDR3 is TGTGCCAGCAGTTTAGTTTTCGACAGTCTCTTC. Translating gives CASSLVFDSLF.